This T cell receptor (beta chain) was captured in a study of blood T cells in healthy people across ages (dated by TCRdb to about 2015). Turning to the overall study: Template switching captured roughly one uniquely barcoded TCR beta cDNA molecule per two T cells in model experiments. Age-related changes in TCR beta repertoire diversity were measured in the study by deep sequencing normalized with unique cDNA molecular identifiers. Four age groups were formed from the donors: young (average about 16 years), middle-aged (approximately 40), aged (62) and long-lived (around 82). To avoid experimental bias, donors of different ages were spread randomly across the sequencing lanes. Using the same blood draw, the study looked at two additional independent replicas of 1 million unique cDNA reads for two donors, one aged 18 to 30 and the other aged 80 or older. The paper's findings and limits, for the study overall: Observed TCR beta diversity per million T cells fell roughly linearly with age, and a significant reduction was already apparent by age roughly 40. Compared with the aged group, the long-lived group had more naive CD4+ T cells, fewer expanded clones and increased TCR diversity, a pattern suggesting age selection. Donor CMV infection status was unknown, potentially confounding age-related changes in expanded clonotypes. Bulk unsorted PBMC profiling prevented conclusive comparison of naive and antigen-experienced compartments. A strong correlation was found between observed TCR beta diversity and the percentage of naive T cells measured by flow cytometry. Estimates of total diversity based on one million sequenced T cells were considered lower bounds and underestimates.

The donors were roughly 39 Caucasian individuals from Russia, aged about 6 to 100 years, who were systemically healthy. Approximately 9.3 milliliters of peripheral blood were collected from each donor into EDTA-treated Vacutainer tubes. Ficoll-Paque density-gradient centrifugation was used to isolate PBMCs, with at least 6 million obtained per sample. Trizol reagent was used to extract total RNA from the PBMCs, yielding at least 5 micrograms per sample. Naive CD45RAhigh/CD27high T cell percentages were measured by flow cytometry on a PBMC aliquot from every donor. The library was obtained by 5' RACE. Sequencing used an Illumina HiSeq 2500. A second roughly 7 to 12 cycle PCR used a sample-barcoded 5' primer and a J-beta primer mix. A template-switch 5' adaptor carrying 12 random nucleotides introduced a unique molecular identifier onto each TCR beta cDNA molecule. Each sample yielded at least 3 million CDR3-containing paired-end reads. First-strand cDNA was synthesized from all RNA with the Mint cDNA synthesis kit, primed by a TRBC-specific oligonucleotide. Following uracil-DNA glycosylase treatment, a first 18-cycle PCR with universal primers M1SS and BC2_uni_R was performed on all cDNA. In the source study's methods: Each sample was normalized by randomly selecting 1 million high-quality reads, each carrying a distinct molecular identifier. Instead of being binned into consensus sequences, reads with shared molecular identifiers were discarded. MiTCR, set to a Q25 quality threshold and the strictest error-elimination algorithm, was used for CDR3 identification, clonotype clustering and error correction. A nonparametric unseen species model with Euler transformation was used to estimate a lower bound on total TCR beta diversity. TCRdb's own reprocessing of the public reads used fastp at Q25 and MiXCR and kept productive beta chains. Merged by CDR3 protein, the rows form single entries marked with the most common genes and DNA. TCRdb, rather than the study authors, made the V and J calls. A total of 730,000 or so distinct CDR3 sequences appear in this sample, roughly 45% of them only once. The ten top clones hold 20% to 25% of the sample.

V is pared back by 1 base and J by 5 bases, with 11 bases lying between the germline termini. Reading from cysteine to phenylalanine, the CDR3 counts 14 amino acids. Only the CDR3 DNA is retained, 42 bases long and in frame from the first base. CDR1 and CDR2 were assigned from the germline V gene as SGHTA and FQGNSA. A word on this clonotype: Its specific antigen is unknown. It has no much larger one-base neighbor in the sample; base qualities were not kept.

Sequenced material: blood. The chain uses TRBV7-2 and TRBJ2-5, with the D gene possibly TRBD1 or TRBD2, each one fitting 5 bases. The origin of this receptor is a woman aged 55-69 years in good health. At the DNA level, the sequence is TGTGCCAGCAGCTTAGGGGACGGCTGGGAGACCCAGTACTTC. It codes for CASSLGDGWETQYF.